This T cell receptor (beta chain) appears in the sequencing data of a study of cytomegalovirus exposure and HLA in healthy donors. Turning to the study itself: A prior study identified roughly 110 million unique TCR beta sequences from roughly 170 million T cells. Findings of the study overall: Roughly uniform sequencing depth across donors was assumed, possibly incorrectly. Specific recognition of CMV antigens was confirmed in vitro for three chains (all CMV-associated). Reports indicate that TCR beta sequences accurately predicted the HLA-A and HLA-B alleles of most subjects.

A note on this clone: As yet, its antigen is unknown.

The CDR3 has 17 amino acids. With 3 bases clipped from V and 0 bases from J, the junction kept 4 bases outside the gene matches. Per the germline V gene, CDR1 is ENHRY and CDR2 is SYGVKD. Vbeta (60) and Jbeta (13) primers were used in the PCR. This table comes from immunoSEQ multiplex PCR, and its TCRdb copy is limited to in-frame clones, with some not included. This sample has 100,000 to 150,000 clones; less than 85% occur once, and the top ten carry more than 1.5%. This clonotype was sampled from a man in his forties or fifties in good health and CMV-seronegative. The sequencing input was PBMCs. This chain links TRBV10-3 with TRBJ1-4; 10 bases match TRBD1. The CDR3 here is CAISDGTGVATNEKLFF. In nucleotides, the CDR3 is TGTGCCATCAGTGATGGGACAGGGGTTGCAACTAATGAAAAACTGTTTTTT.